Below, 5 T cell receptor beta chains from the same sample are listed, as sequenced in a study of sequential checkpoint blockade in melanoma. TCRdb keeps only in-frame clones here, not all; method: immunoSEQ multiplex PCR. The data hold approximately 18,000 clones, with approximately 77% observed a single time. Treatment described: randomized to nivolumab then ipilimumab (arm A) or the reverse (arm B). The starting material was CD8+ T cells sorted from blood (inferred from file names), obtained from a patient given nivolumab and ipilimumab in sequence. The receptors derive from a human donor with melanoma.

The chain links TRBV2 to TRBJ1-1, with TRBD1 matching over 9 bases. After removal of 5 bases from V and 4 bases from J, the junction contained 8 bases not matched to a gene. The germline CDR1 and CDR2 sequences are SNHLY and FYNNEI. The CDR3 contains 15 residues. The CDR3 DNA reads as TGTGCCAGCAGTTTGGGACAGGGTACCCTCACTGAAGCTTTCTTT. This sequence encodes CASSLGQGTLTEAFF.

V usage is TRBV9 and J usage is TRBJ2-5; 9 nucleotides align to TRBD1. This CDR3 has 15 residues. Germline CDR1 reads SGDLS; CDR2 reads YYNGEE. V trimming: 4 bases; J trimming: 5 bases; junction bases outside the gene matches: 9. The CDR3 region is CASSKWDREAETQYF. The CDR3 nucleotides read TGTGCCAGCAGCAAATGGGACAGGGAGGCGGAGACCCAGTACTTC.

The chain joins TRBV27 to TRBJ1-1; 12 bases agree with TRBD1. The junction had 11 bases not matched to a gene; V was cut back by 8 bases and J by 10 bases. CDR3 size: 14 residues. The V gene's germline CDR1 is MNHEY and CDR2 SMNVEV (reference sequence). The CDR3 reads CASSRGDRGHPAFF. CDR3 sequence (DNA): TGTGCCAGCTCGAGGGGGGACAGGGGGCACCCAGCTTTCTTT.

This clone was counted between two and nine times. The chain recombines TRBV11-3 with TRBJ1-3; 7 nucleotides align to TRBD1. Per germline, CDR1 SGHNT and CDR2 YENEEA. CDR3 length equals 16 residues. With 4 bases clipped from V and 2 bases from J, the junction kept 8 bases outside the gene matches. Here the CDR3 DNA reads TGTGCCAGCAGCTCCATGACAGGGTTTACTGGAAACACCATATATTTT. Translated: CASSSMTGFTGNTIYF.

J is TRBJ2-7 and V is TRBV5-5; 8 nucleotides agree with TRBD1. J gave up 4 bases and V 4 bases, and 10 bases lay outside the gene matches. The CDR3 is made up of 15 amino acids. In germline, CDR1 is SGHKS, CDR2 YYEKEE (reference sequence). The CDR3 sequence: CASSQDGQGYYEQYF. The DNA for the CDR3 is TGTGCCAGCAGCCAAGATGGACAGGGTTATTACGAGCAGTACTTC.